This TCR beta chain comes out of a study of early T cells in non-severe SARS-CoV-2 infection. Germline lookup yields CDR1 SGHAT and CDR2 FQNNGV. The V gene lost 1 base and the J gene lost 5 bases, with 5 bases spanning the gap. The CDR3 is 13 residues long. One entry per CDR3 protein results from TCRdb running MiXCR on the 5' RACE reads. The sample includes roughly 83,000 distinct CDR3 sequences, more than 10% of them seen just once. Sequencing was performed on whole blood, taken at baseline. This TCR came from an adult who was a healthcare worker with PCR-confirmed SARS-CoV-2 infection or an uninfected control (not recorded which). The chain has TRBV11-2 and TRBJ2-2, with D unclear. DNA of the CDR3: TGTGCCAGCAGCTTAGTTTCAACCGGGGAGCTGTTTTTT. Encoded protein: CASSLVSTGELFF.